This T cell receptor beta chain was observed in a study of T cell repertoires in cytomegalovirus infection. Across the whole study: Public TCR beta signatures provided an indication of both CMV infection and a matching HLA type. Study conclusions and caveats: Totalled public TCR beta family frequency picked out people who carried CMV plus the relevant HLA.

TCRdb independently ran MiXCR on the reads; one entry per CDR3 protein. Of more than 150,000 distinct CDR3 sequences in the sample, roughly 19% were seen once. With 5 bases clipped from V and 8 bases from J, the junction kept 7 bases outside the gene matches. The CDR3 totals 15 residues. CDR1 and CDR2 (germline): SGHTA, FQGNSA. The table lists this clonotype with a few counts. Its cognate antigen is unknown. The chain employs TRBV7-2 and TRBJ2-1; 12 bases line up with TRBD2. Sequencing was performed on PBMCs. The origin of this receptor is a human donor in good health (CMV status not recorded). Some clones in this sample may be carry-over from other donors' samples. The CDR3 here is CASSGRTSGNYEQFF. The CDR3 DNA follows: TGTGCCAGCAGCGGGAGGACTAGCGGGAACTATGAGCAGTTCTTC.